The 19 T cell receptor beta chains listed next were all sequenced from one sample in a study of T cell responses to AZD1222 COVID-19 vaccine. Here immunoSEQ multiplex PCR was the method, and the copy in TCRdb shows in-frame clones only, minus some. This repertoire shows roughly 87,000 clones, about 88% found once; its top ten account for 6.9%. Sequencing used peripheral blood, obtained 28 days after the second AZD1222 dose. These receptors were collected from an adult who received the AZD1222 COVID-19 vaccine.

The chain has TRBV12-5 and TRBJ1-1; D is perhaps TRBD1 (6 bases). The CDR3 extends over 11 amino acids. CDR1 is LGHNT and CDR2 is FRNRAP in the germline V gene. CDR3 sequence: CASGQNTEAFF. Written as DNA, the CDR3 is TGTGCCTCGGGACAGAACACTGAAGCTTTCTTT.

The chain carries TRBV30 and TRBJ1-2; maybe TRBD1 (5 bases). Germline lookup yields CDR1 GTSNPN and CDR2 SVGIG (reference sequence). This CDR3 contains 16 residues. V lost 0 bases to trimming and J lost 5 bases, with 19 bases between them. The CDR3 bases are TGTGCCTGGAGTGTACTGAAGGGGATTGGTCCTTATGGCTACACCTTC. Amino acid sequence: CAWSVLKGIGPYGYTF.

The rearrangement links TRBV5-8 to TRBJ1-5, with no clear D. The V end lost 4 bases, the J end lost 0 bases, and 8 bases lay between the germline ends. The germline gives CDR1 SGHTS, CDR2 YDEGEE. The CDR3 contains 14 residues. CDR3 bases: TGTGCCAGCAGCGGGGAGGTTAGCAATCAGCCCCAGCATTTT. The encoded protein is CASSGEVSNQPQHF.

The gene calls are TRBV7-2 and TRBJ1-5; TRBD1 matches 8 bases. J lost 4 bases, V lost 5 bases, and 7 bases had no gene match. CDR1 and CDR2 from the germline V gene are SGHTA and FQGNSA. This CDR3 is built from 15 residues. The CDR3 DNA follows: TGTGCCAGCAGCCCTACAGGGGGTGAGAATCAGCCCCAGCATTTT. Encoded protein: CASSPTGGENQPQHF.

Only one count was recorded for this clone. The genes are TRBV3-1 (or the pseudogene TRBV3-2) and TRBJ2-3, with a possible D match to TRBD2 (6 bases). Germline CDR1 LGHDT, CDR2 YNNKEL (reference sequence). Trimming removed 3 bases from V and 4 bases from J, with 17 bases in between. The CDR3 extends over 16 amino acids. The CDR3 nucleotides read TGTGCCAGCAGCCAGACAGACGGGAGTTTCGCAGATACGCAGTATTTT. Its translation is CASSQTDGSFADTQYF.

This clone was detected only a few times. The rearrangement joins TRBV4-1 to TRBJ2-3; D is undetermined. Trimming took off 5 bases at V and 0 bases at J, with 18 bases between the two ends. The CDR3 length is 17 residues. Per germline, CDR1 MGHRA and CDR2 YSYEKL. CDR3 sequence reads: CASSRRFESESTDTQYF. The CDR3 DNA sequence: TGCGCCAGCAGCAGAAGATTTGAAAGCGAAAGCACAGATACGCAGTATTTT.

CDR3 in DNA: TGTGCCAGCAGCTTGGTTGCGGGCCCGACGGGCGAGCAGTACTTC. Its protein product is CASSLVAGPTGEQYF. This sequence joins TRBV5-5 and TRBJ2-7; a possible D gene is TRBD2 (5 bases). This CDR3 spans 15 amino acids. In germline, CDR1 is SGHKS, CDR2 YYEKEE (reference sequence). Trimming left V 0 bases short and J 6 bases short, with 16 bases between.

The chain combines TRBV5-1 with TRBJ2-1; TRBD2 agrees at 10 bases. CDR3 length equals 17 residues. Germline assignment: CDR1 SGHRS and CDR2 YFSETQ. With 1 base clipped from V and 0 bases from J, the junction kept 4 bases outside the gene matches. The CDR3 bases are TGCGCCAGCAGCTTGCGGGCTAGCGGGAGCTCCTACAATGAGCAGTTCTTC. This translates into CASSLRASGSSYNEQFF.

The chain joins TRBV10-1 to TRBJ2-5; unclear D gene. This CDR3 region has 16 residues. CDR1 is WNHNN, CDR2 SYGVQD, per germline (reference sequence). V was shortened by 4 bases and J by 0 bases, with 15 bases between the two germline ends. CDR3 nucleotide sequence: TGCGCCAGCAGTGTTAACAGCCAAGCGAACCAAGAGACCCAGTACTTC. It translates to CASSVNSQANQETQYF.

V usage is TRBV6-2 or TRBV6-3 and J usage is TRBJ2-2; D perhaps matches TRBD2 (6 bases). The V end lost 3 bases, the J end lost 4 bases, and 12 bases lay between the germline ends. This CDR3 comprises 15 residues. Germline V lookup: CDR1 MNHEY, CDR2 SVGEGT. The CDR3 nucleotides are TGTGCCAGCAGTTATTTGGCGGGATCCACCGGGGAGCTGTTTTTT. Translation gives CASSYLAGSTGELFF.

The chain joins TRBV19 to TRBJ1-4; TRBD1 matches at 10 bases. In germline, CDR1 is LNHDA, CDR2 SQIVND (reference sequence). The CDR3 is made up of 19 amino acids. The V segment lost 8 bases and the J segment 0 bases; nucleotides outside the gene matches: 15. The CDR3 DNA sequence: TGTGCCAGTCAACCCAGGGACAGGGGTGGATTTGCAACTAATGAAAAACTGTTTTTT. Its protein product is CASQPRDRGGFATNEKLFF.

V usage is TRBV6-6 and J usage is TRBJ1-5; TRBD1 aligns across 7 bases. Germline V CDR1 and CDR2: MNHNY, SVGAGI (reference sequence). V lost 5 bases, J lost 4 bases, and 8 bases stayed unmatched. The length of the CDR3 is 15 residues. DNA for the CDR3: TGTGCCAGCAGTCATAACAGGGGAGGAAATCAGCCCCAGCATTTT. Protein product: CASSHNRGGNQPQHF.

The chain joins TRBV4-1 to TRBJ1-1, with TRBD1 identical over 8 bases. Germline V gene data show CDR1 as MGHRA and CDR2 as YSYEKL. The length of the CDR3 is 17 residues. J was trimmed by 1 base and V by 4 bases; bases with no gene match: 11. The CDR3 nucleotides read TGCGCCAGCAGCCCCCGTACAGGGGGGGTGACGAACACTGAAGCTTTCTTT. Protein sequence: CASSPRTGGVTNTEAFF.

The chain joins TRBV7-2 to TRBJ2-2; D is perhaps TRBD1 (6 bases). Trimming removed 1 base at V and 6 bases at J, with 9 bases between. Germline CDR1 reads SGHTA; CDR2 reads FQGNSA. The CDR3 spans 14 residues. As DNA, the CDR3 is TGTGCCAGCAGCTTAGTAGGGGGTCCCGGGGAGCTGTTTTTT. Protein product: CASSLVGGPGELFF.

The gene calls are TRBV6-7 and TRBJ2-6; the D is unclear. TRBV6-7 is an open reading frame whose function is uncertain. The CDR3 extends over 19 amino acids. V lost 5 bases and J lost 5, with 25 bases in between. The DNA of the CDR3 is TGTGCCAGCAGTCGTGTTCAGCGTTATTTACAAAGTTGGGCCAACGTCCTGACTTTC. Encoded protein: CASSRVQRYLQSWANVLTF.

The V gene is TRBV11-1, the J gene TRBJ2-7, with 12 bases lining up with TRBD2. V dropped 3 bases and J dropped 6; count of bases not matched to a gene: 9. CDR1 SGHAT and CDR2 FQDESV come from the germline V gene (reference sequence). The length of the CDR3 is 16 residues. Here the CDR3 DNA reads TGTGCCAGCAGCTTCCACCTGGGGACTAGCGGGTCCGAGCAGTACTTC. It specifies CASSFHLGTSGSEQYF. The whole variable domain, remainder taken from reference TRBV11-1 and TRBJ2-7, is EAEVAQSPRYKITEKSQAVAFWCDPISGHATLYWYRQILGQGPELLVQFQDESVVDDSQLPKDRFSAERLKGVDSTLKIQPAELGDSAMYLCASSFHLGTSGSEQYFGPGTRLTVT.

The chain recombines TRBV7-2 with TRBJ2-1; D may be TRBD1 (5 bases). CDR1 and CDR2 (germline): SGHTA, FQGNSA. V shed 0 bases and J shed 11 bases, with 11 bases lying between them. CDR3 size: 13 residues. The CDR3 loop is CASSLADSPKQFF. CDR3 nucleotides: TGTGCCAGCAGCTTAGCTGACAGCCCTAAGCAGTTCTTC.

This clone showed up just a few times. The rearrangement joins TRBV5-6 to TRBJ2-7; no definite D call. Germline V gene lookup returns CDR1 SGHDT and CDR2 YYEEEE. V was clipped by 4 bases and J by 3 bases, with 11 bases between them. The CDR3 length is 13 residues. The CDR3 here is CASSAGPHYEQYF. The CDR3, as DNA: TGTGCCAGCAGCGCCGGGCCCCACTACGAGCAGTACTTC.

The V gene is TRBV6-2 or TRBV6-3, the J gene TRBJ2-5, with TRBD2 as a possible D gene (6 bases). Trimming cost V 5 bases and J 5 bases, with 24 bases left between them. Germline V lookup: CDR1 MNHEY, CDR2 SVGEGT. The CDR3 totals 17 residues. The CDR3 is CASSPPPSGLRVETQYF. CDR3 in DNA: TGTGCCAGCAGTCCACCCCCCTCGGGACTCCGGGTGGAGACCCAGTACTTC.